The rows below give T cell receptor beta chains drawn from one sample of a study of T cell responses to AZD1222 COVID-19 vaccine. Assay: immunoSEQ multiplex PCR; the TCRdb copy retains only in-frame clones and omits some. This table has some 170,000 clones, 80% to 90% appearing once. Sample: peripheral blood, taken 28 days after the second dose of the MenACWY control vaccine. Receptors were obtained from an adult who received the MenACWY meningococcal vaccine as a control. CDR3s include the opening cysteine and the closing phenylalanine or tryptophan. The D gene is left open where the match is weak. Part of the rows lack a size; the others show once, few, many or a class for expanded clones.

j_gene | abundance | d_gene | v_gene | CDR3aa | CDR3nt
TRBJ1-1 | . | . | TRBV30 | CAWAAVLEAFF | TGTGCCTGGGCAGCGGTACTTGAAGCTTTCTTT
TRBJ2-1 | . | . | TRBV24-1 | CATSSQIYEQFF | TGTGCCACCAGTTCTCAGATTTATGAGCAGTTCTTC
TRBJ1-2 | . | TRBD1 | TRBV29-1 | CSVWIQGVLSNYGYTF | TGCAGCGTTTGGATACAGGGGGTTCTTTCTAACTATGGCTACACCTTC
TRBJ2-3 | . | . | TRBV7-3 | CASRSTDTQYF | TGTGCCAGCAGAAGCACAGATACGCAGTATTTT
TRBJ1-2 | . | . | TRBV7-2 | CASSLRLADYGYTF | TGTGCCAGCAGCTTGCGTCTGGCTGACTATGGCTACACCTTC
TRBJ1-2 | . | . | TRBV5-1 | CASSLAGAGDGYTF | TGCGCCAGCAGCTTGGCCGGGGCAGGGGATGGCTACACCTTC
TRBJ1-1 | . | . | TRBV28 | CASITPRGTEAFF | TGTGCCAGCATTACGCCCCGGGGGACTGAAGCTTTCTTT
TRBJ1-6 | . | . | TRBV11-2 | CASSLVSGSVYNSPLHF | TGTGCCAGCAGCTTAGTCTCAGGGAGCGTATATAATTCACCCCTCCACTTT
TRBJ1-1 | . | . | TRBV20-1 | CSAIKNTEAFF | TGCAGTGCTATTAAGAACACTGAAGCTTTCTTT
TRBJ2-5 | . | . | TRBV28 | CASSLETQYF | TGTGCCAGCAGTTTGGAGACCCAGTACTTC
TRBJ2-2 | . | TRBD1 | TRBV7-9 | CATGRGQRNTGELFF | TGTGCCACCGGAAGGGGGCAGCGGAACACCGGGGAGCTGTTTTTT
TRBJ2-7 | . | TRBD1 | TRBV30 | CAWTRGQVFYEQYF | TGTGCCTGGACAAGGGGACAGGTCTTCTACGAGCAGTACTTC
TRBJ2-7 | . | . | TRBV11-3 | CASSFGERPLF | TGTGCCAGCAGCTTCGGGGAACGGCCCCTCTTC
TRBJ1-2 | . | . | TRBV28 | CAVGGFNYGYTF | TGTGCTGTCGGGGGATTTAACTATGGCTACACCTTC
TRBJ2-7 | . | . | TRBV27 | CASSLWDANSYEQYF | TGTGCCAGCAGTTTATGGGACGCTAACTCCTACGAGCAGTACTTC
TRBJ1-2 | . | . | TRBV6-5 | CASIKTVPLNYGYTF | TGTGCCAGCATCAAGACAGTTCCTCTTAACTATGGCTACACCTTC
TRBJ1-5 | . | TRBD1 | TRBV3-1/TRBV3-2 | CASSPDRVDQPQHF | TGTGCCAGCAGCCCCGACAGGGTCGATCAGCCCCAGCATTTT
TRBJ2-7 | . | TRBD2 | TRBV5-4 | CASSAPGGNTYEQYF | TGTGCCAGCAGCGCCCCGGGAGGAAATACCTACGAGCAGTACTTC
TRBJ2-3 | . | . | TRBV4-1 | CASSQGFELTDTQYF | TGCGCCAGCAGCCAAGGATTCGAGCTCACAGATACGCAGTATTTT
TRBJ1-2 | few | . | TRBV28 | CASSLGYLWGRGANYGYTF | TGTGCCAGCAGTTTAGGGTACTTGTGGGGGCGAGGGGCTAACTATGGCTACACCTTC
TRBJ1-4 | . | TRBD1 | TRBV6-5 | CASSYTQGAESEKLFF | TGTGCCAGCAGTTACACACAGGGGGCAGAAAGTGAAAAACTGTTTTTT
TRBJ2-3 | . | . | TRBV5-1 | CASSPQDSTDTQYF | TGCGCCAGCAGCCCGCAGGACTCCACAGATACGCAGTATTTT
TRBJ2-3 | . | TRBD1 | TRBV11-3 | CASSQGADTQYF | TGTGCCAGCAGCCAGGGGGCAGATACGCAGTATTTT
TRBJ2-7 | . | TRBD2 | TRBV7-2 | CASSLVPSGARYEQYF | TGTGCCAGCAGCTTAGTTCCTAGCGGGGCTCGTTACGAGCAGTACTTC
TRBJ1-4 | . | . | TRBV2 | CASSNPGELFF | TGTGCCAGCAGCAACCCAGGGGAACTGTTTTTT
TRBJ2-5 | once | . | TRBV10-1 | CASSATSPQGAQYF | TGCGCCAGCAGTGCCACTAGCCCCCAGGGGGCCCAGTACTTC
TRBJ2-7 | once | . | TRBV6-5 | CASSRGRTYEQYF | TGTGCCAGCAGCCGGGGACGGACCTACGAGCAGTACTTC
TRBJ2-2 | . | TRBD2 | TRBV3-1/TRBV3-2 | CASSQVGTSYTGELFF | TGTGCCAGCAGCCAAGTGGGGACTAGCTACACCGGGGAGCTGTTTTTT
TRBJ2-3 | . | . | TRBV11-3 | CASSLLRGSVSRTDTQYF | TGTGCCAGCAGCTTACTTCGGGGATCGGTCTCCCGCACAGATACGCAGTATTTT
TRBJ2-7 | . | TRBD1 | TRBV7-9 | CASSFGTGASEQYF | TGTGCCAGCAGCTTCGGGACAGGAGCTAGCGAGCAGTACTTC
TRBJ1-2 | . | TRBD1 | TRBV7-2 | CASSRTGVDYGYTF | TGTGCCAGCAGCAGAACAGGGGTGGACTATGGCTACACCTTC
TRBJ2-2 | . | . | TRBV5-1 | CASSLESGFTGELFF | TGCGCCAGCAGCTTGGAGTCAGGGTTCACCGGGGAGCTGTTTTTT
TRBJ1-1 | . | . | TRBV20-1 | CSASEPTEAFF | TGCAGTGCTAGTGAACCTACTGAAGCTTTCTTT
TRBJ1-2 | . | TRBD1 | TRBV9 | CASSVSTGTGVNYGYTF | TGTGCCAGCAGCGTTAGTACCGGGACAGGGGTAAACTATGGCTACACCTTC
TRBJ2-1 | . | . | TRBV7-7 | CASSPIVPTGDEQFF | TGTGCCAGCAGCCCCATAGTCCCGACAGGAGATGAGCAGTTCTTC
TRBJ1-1 | . | TRBD1 | TRBV18 | CASSHGQGAYGTEAFF | TGTGCCAGCTCACACGGACAGGGGGCATATGGCACTGAAGCTTTCTTT
TRBJ1-1 | . | . | TRBV10-3 | CAISEGQQGGAEAFF | TGTGCCATCAGTGAAGGTCAACAGGGAGGGGCTGAAGCTTTCTTT
TRBJ2-4 | . | TRBD1 | TRBV11-3 | CASSSTGEIAKNIQYF | TGTGCCAGCAGCTCGACAGGGGAAATAGCCAAAAACATTCAGTACTTC
TRBJ2-7 | once | . | TRBV5-1 | CASSLGTDYEQYF | TGCGCCAGCAGCTTGGGGACGGACTACGAGCAGTACTTC
TRBJ1-5 | . | . | TRBV15 | CATSMVRAGLRPQHF | TGTGCCACCAGCATGGTCCGGGCAGGGCTGCGGCCCCAGCATTTT
TRBJ2-2 | . | . | TRBV6-5 | CASSYWYLRDTGELFF | TGTGCCAGCAGTTACTGGTATCTCAGGGACACCGGGGAGCTGTTTTTT
TRBJ1-2 | once | TRBD1 | TRBV4-3 | CASSQDRTGVNYTF | TGCGCCAGCAGCCAAGACAGGACAGGGGTAAACTACACCTTC
TRBJ2-1 | . | . | TRBV2 | CATSTDSSYNEQFF | TGTGCCACTTCGACTGATAGCTCCTACAATGAGCAGTTCTTC
TRBJ2-1 | . | . | TRBV6-2/TRBV6-3 | CASSYRPGRLHNEQFF | TGTGCCAGCAGTTACCGTCCGGGACGTTTGCACAATGAGCAGTTCTTC
TRBJ1-1 | . | . | TRBV29-1 | CSVEATEAFF | TGCAGCGTTGAAGCTACTGAAGCTTTCTTT